This T cell receptor (beta chain) derives from a study of T cell responses to AZD1222 COVID-19 vaccine. TCRdb keeps only in-frame clones here, not all; method: immunoSEQ multiplex PCR. The sample lists about 69,000 clones; around four fifths were seen once. Study-level findings and limits: Females outnumbered males among donors, who were mostly white British; clonal diversity was possibly underestimated. Epitopes outside B.1.351 and B.1.1.7 mutated regions reportedly drew nearly half of spike TCRs. Increased Spike-specific TCR breadth and depth were observed after two AZD1222 doses.

Regarding this clone: Its antigen is currently unknown. The same CDR3 can be traced to other DNA sequences in this sample.

Trimming pared 1 base from V and 1 base from J, leaving 4 bases between. Germline-derived CDR1 and CDR2 are SGHNT and YENEEA. The CDR3 is made up of 13 amino acids. Sequencing was performed on peripheral blood, taken 28 days after the second AZD1222 dose. This sequence was found in an adult who received the AZD1222 COVID-19 vaccine. The chain is built from TRBV11-3 and TRBJ1-1; D uncertain. The CDR3 coding sequence is TGTGCCAGCAGCTTAGGCGGGAACACTGAAGCTTTCTTT. Translated: CASSLGGNTEAFF.